This T cell receptor (beta chain) is from a study of cytomegalovirus exposure and HLA in healthy donors (dated by TCRdb to the late 2010s). Regarding the complete study: According to an earlier analysis of several hundred of the donors, about 179 million T cells yielded roughly 110 million unique TCR beta sequences and approximately 300 Gb of sequence data. Roughly 310 gigabases of sequencing data and roughly 90 million unique TCR sequences were included in an early release covering around 650 HLA-typed donors. The genetic ancestry cluster associated with self-reported Caucasian donors included around four fifths of the 398 genotyped donors. The aim of the study was to test whether cataloging public T cell receptors could identify signatures of past pathogen exposure. The study used immunosequencing to profile the T cell repertoires of some 600 subjects and linked those repertoires to cytomegalovirus serostatus. Along with the roughly 670-subject first cohort, a separate validation cohort of more than 90 different subjects was used. The study combined high-throughput TCR immunosequencing, statistical association of individual TCRs with disease status, and machine learning to predict cytomegalovirus infection status. A later analysis re-analyzed previously published TCR beta repertoires from about 730 donors and added high-resolution HLA genotyping to study TCR occurrence patterns. Rather than drawing on any new phenotypic data, the later analysis identified candidate immune exposures from TCR beta sequences and the way those sequences occurred across donors. To decide whether each TCR beta V gene segment behaved as functional or pseudogenic, an earlier analysis of approximately 620 of the donors relied on high-throughput TCR beta sequencing. Donor age, sex, ethnicity and CMV serostatus were compiled together with the repertoire data. In a later genetic analysis, genome-wide SNP genotypes for about 55% of the roughly 700 donors were used, and that subset was treated as a discovery cohort. Every discovery cohort repertoire had been produced on one sequencing platform. HLA typing included class I and class II loci at four-digit resolution. Typing coverage differed by locus: A, B, C, DRB1 and DQB1 were typed in roughly 620-630 donors, DQA1 in 522, DPA1 in approximately 610, and DPB1 in 400 to 480. Because of strong linkage in the cohort, roughly five DR-DQ haplotypes were treated as single units for association and clustering. On average, over 200,000 unique TCR beta nucleotide sequences were sequenced per donor among about 400 genotyped donors of the cohort, with 15% to 20% of those sequences being non-productive.

The cysteine opens and the phenylalanine closes a CDR3 of 16 amino acids. Kept here is only the CDR3 DNA, which spans 48 bases and is read in frame from base 1. Looking up the germline V gene (reference sequence) yields CDR1 SEHNR and CDR2 FQNEAQ. Here V drops 3 bases and J drops 5 bases, and the junction holds 6 bases not matched to any gene. The cohort was made up of under 800 healthy bone marrow donors. Cohort members were all nominally healthy when sampled, although unrecorded immune exposures were likely present. The donor was CMV seronegative and belonged to the group of roughly 330 seronegative cohort members. A peripheral blood sample was provided by each donor, and peripheral blood mononuclear cells were used for TCR beta sequencing. Genomic DNA was extracted from the blood cell samples with the Qiagen DNeasy Blood Extraction Kit. On the study overall, not on this receptor specifically: Sequencing depth was assumed to be roughly uniform across donors in the presence/absence analyses, though that assumption may not hold. According to a later analysis, parvovirus B19, influenza, CMV and Epstein-Barr virus appeared linked to several top co-occurrence clusters. Most CMV-associated TCR beta chains appeared to be HLA-restricted in a later analysis, and the HLA associations seemed to be driven largely by CMV exposure. In this cohort, only TCR beta chains were sequenced, and detectable features were limited by the absence of alpha or paired-chain data. Most TCR sequences were seen in very few donors, while some public TCRs were found in many individuals. A later genetic analysis reported fewer N-insertions in productive TCRs among donors in an Asian-associated ancestry cluster than the approximately 670-donor mean. Three of the identified cytomegalovirus-associated TCR beta chains were confirmed in vitro to be specific for cytomegalovirus antigens. A later genetic analysis associated a missense DCLRE1C variant with V-gene and J-gene trimming of TCR beta chains, and an independent cohort replicated the association. CMV serostatus was the only immune exposure information available for the cohort. A further reported finding was that TCR beta sequences accurately predicted the HLA-A and HLA-B alleles for most subjects in the first cohort. A group of highly shared sequence variants was considered likely to be a technical artifact of the sequencing pipeline. Compared with equally common non-associated chains, HLA-associated TCR beta chains in a later analysis were more clonally expanded and had lower generation probabilities. In the study, 150 to 200 TCR beta chains were listed as associated with cytomegalovirus. In a later analysis, the rate of TCR association differed among HLA loci, with DRB1 alleles having the most associated TCRs and HLA-C alleles having the fewest. In both the original and validation cohorts, the classifier was reported to diagnose cytomegalovirus status with high specificity and sensitivity. The 87-base-pair reads could not distinguish some IMGT-functional V segments, including TRBV6-2 and TRBV6-3, so those segments were excluded. At a false discovery rate of 0.05, a later analysis linked some 17,000 TCR beta sequences to specific HLA alleles. Linkage disequilibrium might explain the correlated functional status among segregating V segments, but an unknown experimental factor could not be ruled out. The earlier analysis of 587 of the donors excluded some 15 rarely observed V segments, including chromosome 9 orphons, because counts were too low. It was suggested by the authors that the approach could potentially be generalized to other disease states and immunological phenotypes. HLA typing was unavailable for some donors at each locus, so association tests used only the typed subset. In an earlier analysis of around 500 of the donors, most TCR beta V segments appeared in productive rearrangements about 87% or about 30% of the time, broadly matching IMGT annotations. Assigning TCR associations to individual alleles was difficult when HLA alleles, especially DR and DQ, strongly co-occurred.

The library was made by the immunoSEQ multiplex PCR assay. For the multiplex PCR, a mixture combining 60 forward primers for TCR Vbeta segments and 13 reverse primers for TCR Jbeta segments was used. The CDR3 region of rearranged TCR beta genes was amplified from genomic DNA with a multiplex PCR assay. The amplified TCR beta libraries were sequenced on the Illumina HiSeq System as 87-base-pair reads. The authors' pipeline ran thus. A later analysis tallied roughly 78 million unique TCR beta chains across the 550 to 850 repertoires, and approximately 12 million of those chains were shared by two or more donors. A nearest-neighbor algorithm error-corrected the raw reads and collapsed the reads into unique sequences, merging closely related sequences to remove PCR and sequencing errors. V, D and J gene segments were assigned by aligning CDR3 sequences to IMGT reference sequences. Each retained sequence needed at least a six-nucleotide match to both a V gene segment and a J gene segment. Rearrangements were called productive when the CDR3 lacked stop codons and stayed in frame with V and J; all others were non-productive. Following IMGT convention, CDR3 was defined as the stretch from the second conserved V-encoded cysteine up to the conserved J-encoded phenylalanine. Sequences without an unambiguous match to a single V gene segment were excluded from the earlier analysis of approximately 560 of the donors. An earlier analysis of approximately 590 of the donors called V segments functional above 56.7% productive rearrangements and segregating when the between-donor standard deviation exceeded 5%. A statistical classification framework was built for diagnosing cytomegalovirus status from the catalog of TCR beta chain sequences. In a later analysis, TCR nucleotide sequences were compared against IMGT/GENE-DB human TR gene sequences so that V and J genes could be assigned. The TCRdist pipeline was used in a later analysis to assign CDR3 sequences and most-parsimonious VDJ recombination scenarios. In a later analysis, every TCR beta chain was defined by the combination of its CDR3 amino acid sequence and its V-gene family, and reads without a unique V-gene family were dropped. To address suspected cross-contamination and a sequencing artifact, a later analysis removed a few hundred highly shared, low-generation-probability nucleotide sequences. In a later analysis, a clonal expansion index was calculated for each public chain from normalized within-repertoire ranks of inferred template counts. In a later analysis, generation probabilities were computed with a VDJ recombination model fitted to out-of-frame rearrangements, and the resulting probabilities were checked against IGoR. In a later analysis, TCR-TCR, TCR-HLA and TCR-CMV co-occurrence was scored with hypergeometric tests, and a repertoire-size bias correction was applied to TCR pairs. False discovery rates were estimated in a later analysis by permuting HLA or CMV assignments 20 times. In a later analysis, co-occurring TCRs were grouped using DBSCAN, and TCRdist sequence similarity was added for clustering within HLA-allele-positive subsets. Co-occurrence clustering excluded repertoires with fewer than 30,000 or more than 120,000 public chains, plus five with anomalous nucleotide sharing. Entries here come from immuneACCESS through TCRdb and include only in-frame sequences with V and J called. Some clones fail to appear in such tables; in the studies checked, an unresolved V gene covers under half of the shortfall, and the cause of the remainder is unknown. The V and J calls and clone size were taken over from that table, and D and trimming were inferred from the DNA. The table for this sample lists about 140,000 clones; 76% of them were counted only once. Around 2% of the sample belongs to the ten largest clones.

The sample holds a few counts of this clone. It has no known antigen specificity. No base quality values were provided; no much bigger clone lies one nucleotide off. The rearrangement combines TRBV7-9 with TRBJ2-1; 11 central bases correspond to TRBD2. This receptor was obtained from a woman in her forties in good health and CMV-seronegative. The sample consisted of PBMCs. The bases read TGTGCCAGCAGCTTCTCTAGCGGGGGGACTAACAATGAGCAGTTCTTC. Translated, this gives CASSFSSGGTNNEQFF. Beyond the CDR3, the reference TRBV7-9 and TRBJ2-1 genes provide the residues; the full variable domain reads: DTGVSQNPRHKITKRGQNVTFRCDPISEHNRLYWYRQTLGQGPEFLTYFQNEAQLEKSRLLSDRFSAERPKGSFSTLEIQRTEQGDSAMYLCASSFSSGGTNNEQFFGPGTRLTVL.